These T cell receptor beta chains were read from a single sample in a study of vaccination and CD4 T cells after COVID-19. TCRdb passed the PCR reads through MiXCR, listing each CDR3 protein once. The profile shows more than 10,000 distinct CDR3 sequences, 32% of them singletons. These receptors' targets are unknown. Sequences were obtained from CD4+ T cells from blood, cultured in vitro. Receptors were obtained from a human donor in good health. CDR3s include the opening cysteine and the closing phenylalanine or tryptophan. D genes are given only for firm matches. Rows may omit the clone size; those that give it use once, few, many or a size class.

J | size | D | V | CDR3 | DNA
TRBJ2-7 | . | . | TRBV28 | CASCEPGTNYEQYF | TGTGCCAGCTGTGAGCCCGGGACAAACTACGAGCAGTACTTC
TRBJ2-1 | few | TRBD2 | TRBV6-1 | CASSRPGTSASYNEQFF | TGTGCCAGCAGCCGACCCGGGACTAGCGCTTCCTACAATGAGCAGTTCTTC
TRBJ2-7 | once | TRBD2 | TRBV6-1 | CASRSLSGIAYEQYF | TGTGCCAGCAGATCCCTAAGCGGGATTGCCTACGAGCAGTACTTC
TRBJ2-1 | few | TRBD2 | TRBV6-1 | CASSEQREELDEQFF | TGTGCCAGCAGCGAACAGCGGGAGGAATTGGATGAGCAGTTCTTC
TRBJ2-2 | few | . | TRBV7-2 | CASSLVRANTGELFF | TGTGCCAGCAGCTTAGTGCGTGCGAACACCGGGGAGCTGTTTTTT
TRBJ2-6 | few | TRBD1 | TRBV6-1 | CASSPRTGAGANVLTF | TGTGCCAGCAGTCCCAGGACAGGGGCTGGGGCCAACGTCCTGACTTTC
TRBJ1-5 | . | . | TRBV7-9 | CASSVSTGYSNQPQHF | TGTGCCAGCAGCGTCTCAACAGGGTATAGCAATCAGCCCCAGCATTTT
TRBJ2-1 | . | . | TRBV7-7 | CASSPRFDYNEQFF | TGTGCTAGCAGCCCGAGGTTCGATTACAATGAGCAGTTCTTC
TRBJ1-2 | few | . | TRBV19 | CASSIDQGHHGYTF | TGTGCCAGTAGTATAGATCAGGGGCATCATGGCTACACCTTC
TRBJ2-2 | . | . | TRBV10-2 | CASRGGTGELFF | TGCGCCAGCAGAGGGGGGACCGGGGAGCTGTTTTTT
TRBJ1-1 | few | TRBD1 | TRBV6-1 | CASSLDRVGTEAFF | TGTGCCAGCAGTCTCGACAGGGTAGGGACTGAAGCTTTCTTT
TRBJ1-1 | . | . | TRBV6-1 | CASSITGRSTEAFF | TGTGCCAGCAGTATTACTGGGCGGAGCACTGAAGCTTTCTTT
TRBJ2-3 | . | TRBD2 | TRBV11-2 | CASSYLAGVPDTQYF | TGTGCCAGCAGCTATCTCGCGGGAGTACCAGATACGCAGTATTTT
TRBJ1-1 | few | . | TRBV27 | CASSLRSGRVTEAFF | TGTGCCAGCAGTTTACGAAGCGGTAGGGTCACTGAAGCTTTCTTT
TRBJ1-4 | . | . | TRBV27 | CASSLVAEARKTVF | TGTGCCAGCAGTTTGGTTGCCGAGGCCAGAAAAACTGTTTTT
TRBJ2-3 | . | TRBD2 | TRBV18 | CASSPGTSAPHGDTQYF | TGTGCCAGCTCACCAGGGACTAGCGCACCTCATGGCGATACGCAGTATTTT
TRBJ2-7 | . | . | TRBV30 | CAWSVGGVYEQYF | TGTGCCTGGAGTGTAGGCGGGGTCTACGAGCAGTACTTC
TRBJ1-2 | medium-sized | . | TRBV20-1 | CSATVRQIHGYTF | TGCAGTGCTACTGTTCGACAGATCCATGGCTACACCTTC
TRBJ1-5 | medium-sized | TRBD1 | TRBV6-1 | CASSEATGGNQPQHF | TGTGCCAGCAGTGAGGCGACAGGGGGAAATCAGCCCCAGCATTTT
TRBJ2-3 | . | . | TRBV6-5 | CASSYAVSGGDTQYF | TGTGCCAGCAGTTACGCCGTTAGCGGTGGGGATACGCAGTATTTT
TRBJ2-5 | . | TRBD2 | TRBV11-3 | CASSRGTSGPQETQYF | TGTGCCAGCAGCCGGGGGACTAGCGGCCCTCAAGAGACCCAGTACTTC
TRBJ2-1 | . | . | TRBV20-1 | CSASPQTVSEQFF | TGCAGTGCTAGTCCTCAGACAGTGAGTGAGCAGTTCTTC
TRBJ2-5 | . | . | TRBV25-1 | CASSVSVTQYF | TGTGCCAGCAGTGTCTCTGTGACCCAGTACTTC
TRBJ2-1 | . | . | TRBV6-1 | CASSDPRYSYNEQFF | TGTGCCAGCAGTGATCCTCGCTACTCCTACAATGAGCAGTTCTTC
TRBJ1-2 | medium-sized | . | TRBV6-1 | CASSEARSANYGYTF | TGTGCCAGCAGTGAAGCGCGGTCCGCTAACTATGGCTACACCTTC
TRBJ1-1 | . | TRBD1 | TRBV6-2/TRBV6-3 | CAALETGFAEAFF | TGTGCCGCTCTAGAGACAGGGTTCGCTGAAGCTTTCTTT
TRBJ2-1 | . | . | TRBV7-3 | CASSLNLQGNEQFF | TGTGCCAGCAGCTTAAACCTCCAGGGGAATGAGCAGTTCTTC
TRBJ1-1 | . | . | TRBV10-1 | CASSEYKSDGEAFF | TGCGCCAGCAGTGAGTACAAGTCGGACGGCGAAGCTTTCTTT
TRBJ2-3 | large | TRBD2 | TRBV20-1 | CSALKIRGRALTDTQYF | TGCAGTGCTTTAAAGATTCGCGGGAGGGCCCTCACAGATACGCAGTATTTT
TRBJ2-1 | . | . | TRBV7-8 | CASTNQTSMYLCASSIRSGDEQFF | .
TRBJ1-2 | few | . | TRBV28 | CASSLRTPTYGYTF | TGTGCCAGCAGTTTAAGAACGCCTACCTATGGCTACACCTTC
TRBJ1-3 | once | . | TRBV28 | CASSLWRDPDSGNTIYF | TGTGCCAGCAGTTTATGGAGGGACCCAGACTCTGGAAACACCATATATTTT
TRBJ1-2 | few | TRBD1 | TRBV19 | CASSPPPGQAYGYTF | TGTGCCAGTAGTCCCCCGCCCGGACAGGCCTATGGCTACACCTTC
TRBJ2-7 | few | . | TRBV20-1 | CSAGPRGHEQYF | TGCAGTGCCGGCCCCCGGGGCCACGAGCAGTACTTC
TRBJ2-4 | . | . | TRBV6-1 | CASRPVGMWDPTSNIQYF | TGTGCCAGCAGACCCGTGGGAATGTGGGACCCAACTTCAAACATTCAGTACTTC
TRBJ1-2 | few | . | TRBV30 | CAWSVGGRLGYTF | TGTGCCTGGAGTGTTGGAGGGAGGTTAGGCTACACCTTC